The 20 T cell receptor beta chains given below trace back to one sample, sequenced in a study of human T cells and chemical hapten exposure. Each CDR3 protein is one row after TCRdb ran MiXCR on the RACE reads. Seen here are some 400,000 distinct CDR3 sequences, 5.1% observed once, and the top ten hold 2.5% to 3%. Time point indicated: pre-sensitization, week 0. Treatment here: therapeutic diphenylcyclopropenone sensitization with weekly scalp DPC. The specimen comprised whole blood, sampled in connection with sensitization to the hapten diphenylcyclopropenone (DPC). The receptors shown here come from a woman between 45 and 65 years old with alopecia areata. Some clones in this sample may be carry-over from other donors' samples.

In its sample, this clonotype was seen many times. This chain connects TRBV12-3 or TRBV12-4 to TRBJ1-1; possible D gene TRBD1, 5 bases. Trimming removed 7 bases at V and 2 bases at J, with 17 bases between. This CDR3 contains 15 residues. CDR3 residues: CASTRDGAVNTEAFF. Here the CDR3 DNA reads TGTGCCAGCACCCGTGACGGGGCAGTAAACACTGAAGCTTTCTTT.

This clonotype was recorded a few times. The rearrangement uses TRBV18 and TRBJ1-2; D unclear. The germline V and J ends were trimmed by 6 bases and 5 bases, with 19 bases remaining between them. This CDR3 contains 15 residues. Per germline, CDR1 KGHSH and CDR2 LQKENI. As DNA, the CDR3 is TGTGCCAGCTCGCCAGGAACGGCCGACGGGTATGGCTACACCTTC. Its translation is CASSPGTADGYGYTF.

The rearrangement uses TRBV20-1 and TRBJ1-6; D remains ambiguous. CDR1 is DFQATT and CDR2 is SNEGSKA in the germline V gene (reference sequence). Trimming removed 0 bases at V and 0 bases at J, with 12 bases between. The CDR3 totals 17 residues. CDR3 nucleotide sequence: TGCAGTGCTAGAGATGTTATAACCAGCTCCTATAATTCACCCCTCCACTTT. Its translation is CSARDVITSSYNSPLHF.

This clonotype was seen a handful of times. The chain recombines TRBV20-1 with TRBJ2-7; 12 bases agree with TRBD2. The CDR3 runs to 14 residues. After removal of 5 bases from V and 6 bases from J, the junction contained 8 bases not matched to a gene. CDR1 and CDR2 from the germline V gene are DFQATT and SNEGSKA (reference sequence). CDR3 bases: TGCAGTGCTCCCCGACTAGCGGGAGTCACCGAGCAGTACTTC. This sequence encodes CSAPRLAGVTEQYF.

The V call is TRBV5-5, the J call TRBJ1-2; no definite D call. Germline CDR1 is SGHKS and CDR2 is YYEKEE (reference sequence). The CDR3 extends over 13 amino acids. The V gene lost 3 bases and the J gene lost 5 bases, with 11 bases spanning the gap. The DNA of the CDR3 is TGTGCCAGCAGCTCGGATGCAGAGTATGGCTACACCTTC. This codes for CASSSDAEYGYTF.

This clonotype was seen only a few times. The chain couples TRBV6-5 to TRBJ1-1; TRBD1 matches at 9 bases. Germline V gene data show CDR1 as MNHEY and CDR2 as SVGAGI. V gave up 9 bases and J gave up 8 bases; unmatched junction bases: 13. The CDR3 contains 14 residues. Here the CDR3 DNA reads TGTGCCAGTATAAGGGGGACAGGGTCTCGCGAAGCTTTCTTT. Translating it yields CASIRGTGSREAFF.

In its sample, this clonotype was seen many times. The chain couples TRBV5-1 to TRBJ2-4; D is possibly TRBD1 or TRBD2 (5 bases each). The CDR3 sequence is 16 residues long. Germline V CDR1 and CDR2: SGHRS, YFSETQ. The germline V and J ends were trimmed by 4 bases and 0 bases, with 14 bases remaining between them. The CDR3 here is CASSPRDLLAKNIQYF. The DNA of the CDR3 is TGCGCCAGCAGCCCCAGGGACCTCCTAGCCAAAAACATTCAGTACTTC.

This clonotype has at least ten counts. The chain has TRBV24-1 and TRBJ2-5, with D possibly called TRBD1 or TRBD2 (5 bases each). From germline, CDR1 is KGHDR and CDR2 SFDVKD. This CDR3 has 14 amino acids. V lost 9 bases and J lost 3, with 16 bases in between. The CDR3 protein is CATGARGSKETQYF. For the CDR3, the DNA is TGTGCCACCGGGGCCCGGGGATCGAAAGAGACCCAGTACTTC.

This clonotype has ten or more counts. The gene calls are TRBV7-2 and TRBJ2-5; D may be TRBD1 or TRBD2 (5 bases each). V was shortened by 3 bases and J by 9 bases, with 14 bases between the two germline ends. CDR1 and CDR2 from the germline V gene are SGHTA and FQGNSA. CDR3 length: 13 residues. CDR3 loop: CASSFEGTRAQYF. Here the CDR3 DNA reads TGTGCCAGCAGCTTCGAAGGGACCCGGGCCCAGTACTTC.

This clonotype was counted many times. The rearrangement links TRBV5-1 to TRBJ1-6; a possible D gene is TRBD1 (5 bases). V was clipped by 1 base and J by 7 bases, with 18 bases between them. This CDR3 comprises 17 residues. CDR1 is SGHRS and CDR2 is YFSETQ in the germline V gene. Here the CDR3 reads CASSLLPRDLNNSPLHF. CDR3 in DNA: TGCGCCAGCAGCTTGTTACCCAGGGATCTTAACAATTCACCCCTCCACTTT. Based on the CDR3 plus reference TRBV5-1 and TRBJ1-6, the full variable domain is KAGVTQTPRYLIKTRGQQVTLSCSPISGHRSVSWYQQTPGQGLQFLFEYFSETQRNKGNFPGRFSGRQFSNSRSEMNVSTLELGDSALYLCASSLLPRDLNNSPLHFGNGTRLTVT.

J is TRBJ2-7 and V is TRBV5-6; perhaps TRBD1 as D (5 bases). CDR3 length equals 16 residues. Germline V lookup: CDR1 SGHDT, CDR2 YYEEEE. The germline V and J ends were trimmed by 3 bases and 0 bases, with 16 bases remaining between them. The CDR3 DNA follows: TGTGCCAGCAGCTCGTACCTCAGGGTCAGCTCCTACGAGCAGTACTTC. Translating gives CASSSYLRVSSYEQYF.

This clonotype was found many times. An end of the junction differs from the germline gene, which may be a read error. The chain employs TRBV5-1 and TRBJ2-2; D possibly corresponds to TRBD1 (6 bases). The CDR3 runs to 14 residues. CDR1 and CDR2 (germline): SGHRS, YFSETQ. CDR3 coding DNA: TGCGCCGGCAGACAGGAGTTGAACACCGGGGAGCTGTTTTTT. Translating gives CAGRQELNTGELFF.

This clonotype was found many times. V is TRBV28 and J is TRBJ2-4; no reliable D call. The CDR3 loop spans 14 amino acids. V lost 6 bases, J lost 0 bases, and 9 bases lay in between. Germline loops: CDR1 MDHEN, CDR2 SYDVKM. This chain's CDR3 is CASSSGVAKNIQYF. The CDR3 nucleotides are TGTGCCAGCAGCTCAGGAGTAGCCAAAAACATTCAGTACTTC.

In this sample, this clonotype turned up many times. The rearrangement joins TRBV7-9 to TRBJ2-7; D is ambiguous. The V and J ends lost 1 base and 2 bases respectively, with 15 bases between them. The CDR3 totals 16 residues. Germline CDR1 SEHNR, CDR2 FQNEAQ (reference sequence). The CDR3: CASSLDPGPSTYEQYF. DNA of the CDR3: TGTGCCAGCAGCTTAGACCCAGGCCCCTCGACCTACGAGCAGTACTTC.

This clonotype was picked up a small number of times. The J gene is TRBJ2-3, the V gene TRBV2; no clear D. V was shortened by 5 bases and J by 0 bases, with 21 bases between the two germline ends. Per the germline V gene, CDR1 is SNHLY and CDR2 is FYNNEI. The CDR3 runs to 18 residues. CDR3 sequence reads: CASSLGRFLTSSTDTQYF. The CDR3 region has the DNA TGTGCCAGCAGTCTCGGACGGTTCCTAACATCTAGCACAGATACGCAGTATTTT.

This clonotype appeared many times. The chain is built from TRBV9 and TRBJ2-3; the match to TRBD2 covers 8 bases. The trim removed 5 bases at V and 2 bases at J, leaving 7 bases unmatched. The CDR3 extends over 15 amino acids. Germline V gives CDR1 SGDLS, CDR2 YYNGEE. Here the CDR3 DNA reads TGTGCCAGCAGTCTCAGCGGGGGCCACACAGATACGCAGTATTTT. The encoded protein is CASSLSGGHTDTQYF.

This clonotype has at least ten counts. The genes are TRBV25-1 and TRBJ2-3; perhaps TRBD1 as D (5 bases). V was trimmed by 4 bases and J by 0 bases, leaving 11 bases between them. The germline V gene encodes CDR1 MGHDK and CDR2 SYGVNS. The CDR3 extends over 15 amino acids. CDR3 DNA: TGTGCCAGCAGTGGGACAACCCGTAGCACAGATACGCAGTATTTT. It is translated as CASSGTTRSTDTQYF.

The V call is TRBV3-1, the J call TRBJ2-7; D remains unclear. The germline V gene has CDR1 LGHDT and CDR2 YNNKEL (reference sequence). The CDR3 is 11 amino acids. The V end lost 1 base, the J end lost 5 bases, and 3 bases lay between the germline ends. The CDR3, as DNA: TGTGCCAGCAGCCAAGTCCACGAGCAGTACTTC. Amino acid sequence: CASSQVHEQYF.

There are many counts of this clonotype. The genes are TRBV6-5 and TRBJ1-1; D is uncertain. The CDR3 covers 12 residues. Germline CDR1 reads MNHEY; CDR2 reads SVGAGI. The V end lost 8 bases, the J end lost 11 bases, and 18 bases lay between the germline ends. The CDR3 nucleotides are TGTGCCAGCTGCGGACCTAAGAGCGATGCTTTCTTT. Protein product: CASCGPKSDAFF.

There are many counts of this clonotype. The CDR3, as DNA: TGTGCCAGCAGGGGAGGGGCAGATACGCAGTATTTT. This sequence encodes CASRGGADTQYF. The chain recombines TRBV7-8 with TRBJ2-3, with 7 bases identical to TRBD2. The CDR3 has 12 residues. Germline CDR1 and CDR2: SGHVS and FQNEAQ. The ends lost 6 bases at V and 4 bases at J; junction bases unmatched: 1. Full variable domain (missing parts from reference TRBV7-8 and TRBJ2-3): GAGVSQSPRYKVAKRGQDVALRCDPISGHVSLFWYQQALGQGPEFLTYFQNEAQLDKSGLPSDRFFAERPEGSVSTLKIQRTQQEDSAVYLCASRGGADTQYFGPGTRLTVL.